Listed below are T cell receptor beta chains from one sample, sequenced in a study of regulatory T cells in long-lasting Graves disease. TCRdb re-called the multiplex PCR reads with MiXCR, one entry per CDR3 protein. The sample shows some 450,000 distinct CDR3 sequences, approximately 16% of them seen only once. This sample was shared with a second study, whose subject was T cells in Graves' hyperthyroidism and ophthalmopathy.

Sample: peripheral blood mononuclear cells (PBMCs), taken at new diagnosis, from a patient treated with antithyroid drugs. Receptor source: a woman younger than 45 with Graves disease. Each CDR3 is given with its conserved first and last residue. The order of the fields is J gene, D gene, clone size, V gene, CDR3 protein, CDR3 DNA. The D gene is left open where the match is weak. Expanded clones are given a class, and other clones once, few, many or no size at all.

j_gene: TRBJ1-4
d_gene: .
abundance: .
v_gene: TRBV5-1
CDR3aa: CASSDQGKLFF
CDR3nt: TGCGCCAGCAGCGACCAGGGAAAACTGTTTTTT

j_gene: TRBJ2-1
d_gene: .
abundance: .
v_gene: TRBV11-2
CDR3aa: CASSLEVHNEQFF
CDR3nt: TGTGCCAGCAGCTTAGAAGTCCACAATGAGCAGTTCTTC

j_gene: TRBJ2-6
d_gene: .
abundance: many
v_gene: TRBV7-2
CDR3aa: CASSPATGANVLTF
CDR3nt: TGTGCCAGCAGCCCAGCCACTGGGGCCAACGTCCTGACTTTC

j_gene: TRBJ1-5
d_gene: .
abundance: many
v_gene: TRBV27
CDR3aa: CASSTTGLQPQHF
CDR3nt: TGTGCCAGCAGTACTACAGGGCTTCAGCCCCAGCATTTT

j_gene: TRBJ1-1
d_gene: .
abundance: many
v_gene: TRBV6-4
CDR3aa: CASSYEDLNTEAFF
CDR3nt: TGTGCCAGCAGTTACGAAGATCTGAACACTGAAGCTTTCTTT

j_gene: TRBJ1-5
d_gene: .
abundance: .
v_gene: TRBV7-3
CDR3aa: CASSFERVQPQHF
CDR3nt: TGTGCCAGCAGCTTCGAGCGGGTTCAGCCCCAGCATTTT

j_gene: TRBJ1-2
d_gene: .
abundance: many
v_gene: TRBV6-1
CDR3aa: CASREKRSGYTF
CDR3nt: TGTGCCAGCAGGGAGAAACGGAGTGGCTACACCTTC

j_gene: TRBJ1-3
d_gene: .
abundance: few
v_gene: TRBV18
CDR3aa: CASSPTPELATIYF
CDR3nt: TGTGCCAGCTCACCAACTCCCGAGCTAGCCACCATATATTTT

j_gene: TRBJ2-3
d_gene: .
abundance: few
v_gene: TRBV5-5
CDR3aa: CASSSLDRTDTQYF
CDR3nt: TGTGCCAGCAGCTCTCTTGACCGTACAGATACGCAGTATTTT

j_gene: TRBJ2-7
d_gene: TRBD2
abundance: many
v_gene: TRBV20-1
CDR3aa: CSARSRTSSYEQYF
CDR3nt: TGCAGTGCTAGAAGCCGGACTAGCTCCTACGAGCAGTACTTC

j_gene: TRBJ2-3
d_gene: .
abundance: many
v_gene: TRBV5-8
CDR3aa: CASSLDLTSTDTQYF
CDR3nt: TGTGCCAGCAGCTTGGATCTAACCAGCACAGATACGCAGTATTTT

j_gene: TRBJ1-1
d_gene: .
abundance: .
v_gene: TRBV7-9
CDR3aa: CASSLQGINAEAFF
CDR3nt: TGTGCCAGCAGCTTACAAGGGATTAATGCTGAAGCTTTCTTT

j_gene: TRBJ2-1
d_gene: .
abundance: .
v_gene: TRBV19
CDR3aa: CASSPGPPIYNEQFF
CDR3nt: TGTGCCAGTAGTCCGGGACCCCCGATCTACAATGAGCAGTTCTTC

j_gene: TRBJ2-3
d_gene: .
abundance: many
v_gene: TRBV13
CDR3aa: CASSQPTSDTQYF
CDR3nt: TGTGCCAGCAGCCAACCGACATCAGATACGCAGTATTTT

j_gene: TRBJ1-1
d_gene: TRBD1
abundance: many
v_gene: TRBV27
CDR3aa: CASSLRAGGSTEAFF
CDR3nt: TGTGCCAGCAGTTTAAGGGCAGGGGGCAGCACTGAAGCTTTCTTT

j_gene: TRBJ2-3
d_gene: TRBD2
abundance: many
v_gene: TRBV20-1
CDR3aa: CSAGVAGVTDTQYF
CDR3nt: TGCAGTGCTGGCGTGGCGGGAGTCACAGATACGCAGTATTTT

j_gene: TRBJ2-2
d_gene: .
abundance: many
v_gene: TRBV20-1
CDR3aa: CSARGRGPGRPNTGELFF
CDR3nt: TGCAGTGCTAGAGGGCGGGGACCGGGCCGACCGAACACCGGGGAGCTGTTTTTT

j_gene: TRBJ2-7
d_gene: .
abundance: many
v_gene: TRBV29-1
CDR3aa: CSVEFPGSTYEQYF
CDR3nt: TGCAGCGTTGAATTCCCCGGGTCCACCTACGAGCAGTACTTC

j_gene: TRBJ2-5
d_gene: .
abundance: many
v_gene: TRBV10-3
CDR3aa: CAISEFSGMETQYF
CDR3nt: TGTGCCATCAGTGAGTTCTCAGGGATGGAGACCCAGTACTTC

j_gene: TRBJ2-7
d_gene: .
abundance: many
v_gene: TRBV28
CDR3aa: CASSLSDEQYF
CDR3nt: TGTGCCAGCAGTTTGAGCGACGAGCAGTACTTC

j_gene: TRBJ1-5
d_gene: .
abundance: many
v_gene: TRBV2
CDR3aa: CASRDVSNQPQHF
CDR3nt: TGTGCCAGCAGGGACGTTAGCAATCAGCCCCAGCATTTT

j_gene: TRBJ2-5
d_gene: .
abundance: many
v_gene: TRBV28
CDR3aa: CASSLRLREETQYF
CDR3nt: TGTGCCAGCAGTTTACGGTTGAGGGAAGAGACCCAGTACTTC

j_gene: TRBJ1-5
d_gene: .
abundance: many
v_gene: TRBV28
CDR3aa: CASRGAGSFNQPQHF
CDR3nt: TGTGCCAGCCGGGGGGCAGGTAGTTTCAATCAGCCCCAGCATTTT

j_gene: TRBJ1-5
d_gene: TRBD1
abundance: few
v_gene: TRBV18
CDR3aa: CASSPGGGTGGRSQPQHF
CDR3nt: TGTGCCAGCTCACCAGGCGGAGGGACAGGGGGACGATCCCAGCCCCAGCATTTT

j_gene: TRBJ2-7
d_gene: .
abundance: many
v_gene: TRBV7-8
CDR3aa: CASSLSAGYEQYF
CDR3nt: TGTGCCAGCAGCCTATCTGCAGGGTACGAGCAGTACTTC

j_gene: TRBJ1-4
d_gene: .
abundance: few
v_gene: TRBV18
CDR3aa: CASSPDRTNEKLFF
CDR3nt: TGTGCCAGCAGCCCGGACAGAACTAATGAAAAACTGTTTTTT

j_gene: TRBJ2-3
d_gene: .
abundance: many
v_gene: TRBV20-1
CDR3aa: CSARRWRGRTDTQYF
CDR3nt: TGCAGTGCTAGGCGGTGGAGGGGGAGGACAGATACGCAGTATTTT

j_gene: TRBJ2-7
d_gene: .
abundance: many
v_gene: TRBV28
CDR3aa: CASSRRGIHLYEQYF
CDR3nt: TGTGCCAGCAGCCGACGGGGGATACACCTCTACGAGCAGTACTTC

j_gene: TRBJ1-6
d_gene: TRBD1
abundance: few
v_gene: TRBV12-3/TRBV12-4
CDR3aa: CASSLGQLSSYNSPLHF
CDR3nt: TGTGCCAGCAGTTTGGGACAGCTGAGCTCCTATAATTCACCCCTCCACTTT

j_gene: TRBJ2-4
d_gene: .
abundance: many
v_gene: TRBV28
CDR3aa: CASYPRGGSLAKNIQYF
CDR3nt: TGTGCCAGCTACCCTAGAGGCGGTTCACTAGCCAAAAACATTCAGTACTTC

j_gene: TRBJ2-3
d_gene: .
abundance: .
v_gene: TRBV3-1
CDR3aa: CASSPTTTSTDTQYF
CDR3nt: TGTGCCAGCAGCCCCACTACGACTAGCACAGATACGCAGTATTTT

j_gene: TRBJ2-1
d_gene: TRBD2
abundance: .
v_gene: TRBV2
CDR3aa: CASSASGRPDEQFF
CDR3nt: TGTGCCAGCAGTGCAAGCGGGAGGCCCGATGAGCAGTTCTTC

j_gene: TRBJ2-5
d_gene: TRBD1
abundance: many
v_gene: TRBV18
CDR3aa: CASSPRQGSEETQYF
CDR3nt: TGTGCCAGCTCACCCCGACAGGGATCCGAAGAGACCCAGTACTTC

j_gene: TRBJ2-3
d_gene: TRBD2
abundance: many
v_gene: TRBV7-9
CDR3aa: CASSPRAGVETDTQYF
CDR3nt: TGTGCCAGCAGCCCAAGAGCGGGAGTCGAGACAGATACGCAGTATTTT